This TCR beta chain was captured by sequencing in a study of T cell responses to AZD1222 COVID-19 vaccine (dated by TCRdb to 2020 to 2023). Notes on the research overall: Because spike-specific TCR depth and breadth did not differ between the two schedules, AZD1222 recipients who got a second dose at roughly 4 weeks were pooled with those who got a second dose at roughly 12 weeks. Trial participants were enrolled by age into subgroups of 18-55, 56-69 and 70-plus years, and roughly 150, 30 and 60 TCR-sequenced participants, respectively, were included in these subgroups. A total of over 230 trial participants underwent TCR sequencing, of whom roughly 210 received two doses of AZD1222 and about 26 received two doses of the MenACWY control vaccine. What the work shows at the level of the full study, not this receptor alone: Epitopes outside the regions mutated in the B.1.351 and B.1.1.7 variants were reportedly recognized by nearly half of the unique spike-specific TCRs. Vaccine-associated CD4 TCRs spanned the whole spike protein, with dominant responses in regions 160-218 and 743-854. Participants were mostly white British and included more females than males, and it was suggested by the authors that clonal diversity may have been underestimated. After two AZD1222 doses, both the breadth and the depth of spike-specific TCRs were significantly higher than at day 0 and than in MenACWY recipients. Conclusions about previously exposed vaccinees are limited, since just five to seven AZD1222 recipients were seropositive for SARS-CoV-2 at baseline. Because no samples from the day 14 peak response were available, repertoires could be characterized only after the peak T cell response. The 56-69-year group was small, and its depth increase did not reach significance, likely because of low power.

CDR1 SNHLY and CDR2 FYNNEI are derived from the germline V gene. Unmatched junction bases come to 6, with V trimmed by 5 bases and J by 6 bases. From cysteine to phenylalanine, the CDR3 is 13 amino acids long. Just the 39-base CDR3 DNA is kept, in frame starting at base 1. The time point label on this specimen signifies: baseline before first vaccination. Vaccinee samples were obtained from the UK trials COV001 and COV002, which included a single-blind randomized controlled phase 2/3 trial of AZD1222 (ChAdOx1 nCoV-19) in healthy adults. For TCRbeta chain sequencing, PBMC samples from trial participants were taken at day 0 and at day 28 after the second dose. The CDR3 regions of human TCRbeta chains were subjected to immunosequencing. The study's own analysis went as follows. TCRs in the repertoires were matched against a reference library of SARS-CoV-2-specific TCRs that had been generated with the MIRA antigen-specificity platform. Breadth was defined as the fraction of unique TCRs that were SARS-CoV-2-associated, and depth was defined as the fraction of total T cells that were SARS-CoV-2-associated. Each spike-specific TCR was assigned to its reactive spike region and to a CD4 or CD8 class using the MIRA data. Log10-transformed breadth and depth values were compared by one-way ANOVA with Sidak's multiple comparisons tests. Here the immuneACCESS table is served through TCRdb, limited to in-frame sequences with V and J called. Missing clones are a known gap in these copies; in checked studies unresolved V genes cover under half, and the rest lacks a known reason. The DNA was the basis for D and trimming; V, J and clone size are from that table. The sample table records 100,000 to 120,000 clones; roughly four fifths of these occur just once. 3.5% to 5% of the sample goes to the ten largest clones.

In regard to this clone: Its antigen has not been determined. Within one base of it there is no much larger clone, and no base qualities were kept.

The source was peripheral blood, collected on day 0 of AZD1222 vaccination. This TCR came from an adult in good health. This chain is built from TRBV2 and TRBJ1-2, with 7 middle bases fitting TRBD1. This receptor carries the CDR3 CASSSDRVHGYTF. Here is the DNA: TGTGCCAGCAGTTCTGACAGGGTCCATGGCTACACCTTC.